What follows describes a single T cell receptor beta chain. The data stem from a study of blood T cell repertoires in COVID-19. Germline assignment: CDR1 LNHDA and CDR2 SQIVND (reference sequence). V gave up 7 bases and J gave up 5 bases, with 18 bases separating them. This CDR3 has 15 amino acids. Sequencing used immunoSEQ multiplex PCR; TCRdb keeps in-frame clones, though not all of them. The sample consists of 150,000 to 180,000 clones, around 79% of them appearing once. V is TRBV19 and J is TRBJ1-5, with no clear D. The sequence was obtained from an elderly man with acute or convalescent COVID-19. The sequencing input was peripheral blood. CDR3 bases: TGTGCCAGTACTCCGATCGGAGGGATGGATCAGCCCCAGCATTTT. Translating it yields CASTPIGGMDQPQHF.